The 7 T cell receptor beta chains below were found in one sample sequenced in a study of identical twins (dated by TCRdb to about 2016). The library was built by means of 5' RACE. Sequencing was carried out with an Illumina HiSeq 2000. TCRdb trimmed public reads at Q25 via fastp, called clones via MiXCR and kept in-frame beta chains. Every distinct CDR3 protein forms one entry, paired with its most common genes and DNA. Here the sample has 200,000 to 300,000 distinct CDR3 sequences; 10% to 15% occur a single time. 3.5% to 4.5% of the sample is in the top ten clones. In addition, the sample was reused for a study of yellow fever vaccine responses in identical twins.

The specimen was memory (CD45RO+) T cells sorted from blood. In the paper's terms, the cell subset or site label means: CD45RO+ enriched T cells. The receptors stem from a woman aged 18-29 years in good health.

There are a few counts of this clonotype. The chain combines TRBV18 with TRBJ2-7, with 7 bases aligning to TRBD1. V gave up 6 bases and J gave up 3 bases; unmatched junction bases: 8. CDR3 length: 14 residues. Looked up from germline, CDR1 is KGHSH and CDR2 is LQKENI. The CDR3 here is CASSGRQGYYEQYF. CDR3 nucleotide sequence: TGTGCCAGCTCCGGTAGACAGGGATACTACGAGCAGTACTTC.

The chain is built from TRBV29-1 and TRBJ2-3; D is perhaps TRBD2 (6 bases). CDR1 is SQVTM, CDR2 ANQGSEA, per germline. This CDR3 contains 12 residues. Trimming took off 7 bases at V and 2 bases at J, with 10 bases between the two ends. CDR3 loop: CSDRDFTDTQYF. CDR3 sequence (DNA): TGCAGCGACCGGGACTTCACAGATACGCAGTATTTT.

Ten or more counts support this clonotype. The chain recombines TRBV20-1 with TRBJ2-7; weak D call: TRBD2 (7 bases). The CDR3 runs 15 residues. Trimming cost V 0 bases and J 6 bases, with 18 bases left between them. Germline V gene data show CDR1 as DFQATT and CDR2 as SNEGSKA (reference sequence). The CDR3 sequence is CSARDPAGAHTEQYF. CDR3 DNA sequence: TGCAGTGCTAGAGATCCGGCGGGGGCCCACACCGAGCAGTACTTC.

This clonotype showed up many times. This chain links TRBV9 with TRBJ1-5; D gene unclear. CDR3 length: 14 amino acids. Trimming shortened V by 0 bases and J by 4 bases, and 8 bases separated the two germline ends. Germline CDR1 SGDLS, CDR2 YYNGEE. The CDR3 reads CASSVDGRNQPQHF. DNA for the CDR3: TGTGCCAGCAGCGTAGATGGGAGAAATCAGCCCCAGCATTTT. The full variable domain, its missing parts supplied by reference TRBV9 and TRBJ1-5, is DSGVTQTPKHLITATGQRVTLRCSPRSGDLSVYWYQQSLDQGLQFLIQYYNGEERAKGNILERFSAQQFPDLHSELNLSSLELGDSALYFCASSVDGRNQPQHFGDGTRLSIL.

The V gene is TRBV7-8, the J gene TRBJ1-4; D is uncertain. This CDR3 is built from 15 residues. V lost 6 bases to trimming and J lost 5 bases, with 16 bases between them. The germline V gene has CDR1 SGHVS and CDR2 FQNEAQ. The CDR3 DNA follows: TGTGCCAGCAGTTATCGGACGCCTAAGAATGAAAAACTGTTTTTT. Its protein product is CASSYRTPKNEKLFF.

This clonotype has a count of ten or more. The chain carries TRBV15 and TRBJ1-1; 9 nucleotides line up with TRBD1. The CDR3 contains 15 residues. The germline V gene has CDR1 LNHNV and CDR2 YYDKDF (reference sequence). V lost 3 bases to trimming and J lost 5 bases; unmatched junction nucleotides: 7. The CDR3, as DNA: TGTGCCACCAGCAGGGACAGGGGAGGAGGGACTGAAGCTTTCTTT. This codes for CATSRDRGGGTEAFF.

This clonotype occurred a few times. This sequence joins TRBV10-3 and TRBJ2-3; D might be TRBD1 (6 bases). CDR3 length: 14 amino acids. Trimming took 6 bases from V and 1 from J, leaving 11 bases between them. CDR1 and CDR2 from the germline V gene are ENHRY and SYGVKD. The CDR3: CAISQGLGTDTQYF. The CDR3 bases are TGTGCCATCAGCCAGGGGCTGGGCACAGATACGCAGTATTTT.